This TCR beta chain was sequenced for a study of vaccination and CD4 T cells after COVID-19. Study at large: In the control cultures, a CEFX pool, an HIV-1 Nef pool, or no peptide was supplied.

Documented treatment: roughly ten-day PBMC culture with coronavirus spike peptide pools or control peptides (ViraFEST assay). Antigen-specific T cell expansion with peptide pools preceded TCR sequencing in the ViraFEST approach. This clonotype was seen more than once but under ten times. The antigen is unknown. CD4+ T cells that had been cultured provided DNA sequenced with the Oncomine TCR Beta short-read assay. TCRdb ran MiXCR on the PCR reads and lists one entry per CDR3 protein. The table records 12,000 or so distinct CDR3 sequences, less than 55% of them present only once. Germline loops: CDR1 ENHRY, CDR2 SYGVKD. The CDR3 loop spans 13 amino acids. Trimming took off 6 bases at V and 7 bases at J, with 15 bases between the two ends.

The TCR sequence derives from a human donor who had recovered from COVID-19. The sequencing sample was made of CD4+ T cells from blood, cultured in vitro. The chain carries TRBV10-3 and TRBJ1-2; D is possibly TRBD1 (6 bases). DNA of the CDR3: TGTGCCATCAGACAGGGTTCCGACGGTGGCTACACCTTC. Protein product: CAIRQGSDGGYTF.